The 10 T cell receptor beta chains below come from one sample, sequenced in a study of cytomegalovirus exposure and HLA in healthy donors. The PCR had 60 Vbeta and 13 Jbeta primers. Assay used: immunoSEQ multiplex PCR; TCRdb lists only in-frame clones, some missing. The sample has about 110,000 clones, approximately 70% seen once; the top ten hold about a tenth. Sample: PBMCs. The source of these receptors is a man aged 40-55 years in good health and CMV-seropositive.

The chain employs TRBV7-9 and TRBJ1-4, with 7 bases identical to TRBD1. Trimming removed 1 base from V and 13 bases from J; junction bases left unmatched: 9. The CDR3 extends over 14 amino acids. Germline V gene sequence: CDR1 SEHNR, CDR2 FQNEAQ (reference sequence). DNA for the CDR3: TGTGCCAGCAGCTTAGATTCAGGAGGGACAGTACTGTTTTTT. Encoded protein: CASSLDSGGTVLFF.

This chain uses TRBV6-1 with TRBJ2-7; possibly TRBD1 for D (6 bases). The ends were cut back, 6 bases at V and 2 bases at J, with 14 bases in the middle. Germline CDR1 is MNHNS and CDR2 is SASEGT. There are 14 residues in the CDR3. The CDR3 DNA is TGTGCCAGCAGCCTGGGACAAGGACCCTACGAGCAGTACTTC. Amino acid sequence: CASSLGQGPYEQYF.

The chain joins TRBV19 to TRBJ2-1, with 9 bases matching TRBD2. The CDR3 length is 14 residues. Germline V gene data show CDR1 as LNHDA and CDR2 as SQIVND (reference sequence). V trimming: 7 bases; J trimming: 0 bases; junction bases outside the gene matches: 1. The chain's CDR3 is CASKAGGSYNEQFF. As DNA, the CDR3 is TGTGCCAGTAAAGCGGGAGGCTCCTACAATGAGCAGTTCTTC.

The rearrangement uses TRBV6-5 and TRBJ1-2; 10 positions match TRBD1. The V and J ends lost 2 bases and 5 bases, in that order; junction bases with no gene match: 8. The CDR3 runs 16 residues. The germline gives CDR1 MNHEY, CDR2 SVGAGI. The CDR3 DNA reads TGTGCCAGCAGTTACCTAGGACAGGGGGATGAGTATGGCTACACCTTC. It yields the protein CASSYLGQGDEYGYTF.

This chain connects TRBV9 to TRBJ1-1; no clear D gene. Trimming shortened V by 4 bases and J by 7 bases, and 14 bases separated the two germline ends. The CDR3 has 13 amino acids. Germline V gene lookup returns CDR1 SGDLS and CDR2 YYNGEE. CDR3 amino acids: CASSLDADYEAFF. In DNA form, the CDR3 reads TGTGCCAGCAGCCTTGATGCAGACTATGAAGCTTTCTTT.

The V and J genes are TRBV19 and TRBJ2-2; 7 bases fit TRBD1. V shed 11 bases, J shed 8 bases, and the junction held 8 bases outside the gene matches. The CDR3 runs 12 residues. Germline V gives CDR1 LNHDA, CDR2 SQIVND (reference sequence). CDR3 loop: CAVWDSLGELFF. CDR3 nucleotide sequence: TGTGCCGTCTGGGACAGCCTAGGGGAGCTGTTTTTT.

The V gene is TRBV5-1, the J gene TRBJ1-1, with a possible D match to TRBD1 (5 bases). The CDR3 covers 14 residues. CDR1 SGHRS and CDR2 YFSETQ come from the germline V gene. Between the trimmed V and J ends, which lost 2 bases and 1 base, there was a span of 9 bases. The CDR3 spells CASSLLQGNTEAFF. DNA for the CDR3: TGCGCCAGCAGCTTACTTCAGGGGAACACTGAAGCTTTCTTT.

J is TRBJ2-1 and V is TRBV5-4, with 10 bases aligning to TRBD2. After removal of 0 bases from V and 9 bases from J, the junction contained 9 bases not matched to a gene. The CDR3 is made up of 16 amino acids. Germline CDR1 is SGHNT and CDR2 is YYREEE (reference sequence). The CDR3 region is CASSLAWGLAGVEQFF. The CDR3 region has the DNA TGTGCCAGCAGCTTGGCCTGGGGCCTAGCGGGAGTTGAGCAGTTCTTC.

This chain links TRBV29-1 with TRBJ2-7; 11 bases match TRBD2. The CDR3 is 15 amino acids. Unmatched junction bases numbered 4, after V lost 0 bases and J lost 3 bases. Per germline, CDR1 SQVTM and CDR2 ANQGSEA. The chain's CDR3 is CSVEDRLAGNYEQYF. Written as DNA, the CDR3 is TGCAGCGTTGAAGATCGACTAGCGGGAAACTACGAGCAGTACTTC.

The rearrangement uses TRBV15 and TRBJ2-1; 11 nucleotides match TRBD2. V was pared by 5 bases and J by 6 bases, with 12 bases of the junction left unmatched. Germline lookup yields CDR1 LNHNV and CDR2 YYDKDF (reference sequence). The CDR3 runs 17 residues. The chain's CDR3 is CATSDQTSGAPSNEQFF. Here the CDR3 DNA reads TGTGCCACCAGCGATCAGACTAGCGGGGCGCCAAGCAATGAGCAGTTCTTC. Full variable domain (rest looked up from reference TRBV15 and TRBJ2-1): DAMVIQNPRYQVTQFGKPVTLSCSQTLNHNVMYWYQQKSSQAPKLLFHYYDKDFNNEADTPDNFQSRRPNTSFCFLDIRSPGLGDTAMYLCATSDQTSGAPSNEQFFGPGTRLTVL.